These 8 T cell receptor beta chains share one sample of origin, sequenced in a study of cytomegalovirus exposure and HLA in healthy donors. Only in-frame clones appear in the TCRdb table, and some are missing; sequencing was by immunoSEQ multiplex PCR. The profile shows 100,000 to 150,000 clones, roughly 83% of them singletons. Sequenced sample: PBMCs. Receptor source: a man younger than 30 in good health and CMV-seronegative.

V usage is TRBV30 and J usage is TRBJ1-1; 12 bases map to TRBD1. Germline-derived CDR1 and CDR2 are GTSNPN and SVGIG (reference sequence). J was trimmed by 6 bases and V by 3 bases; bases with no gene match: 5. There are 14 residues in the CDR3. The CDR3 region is CAWRGDRGRPEAFF. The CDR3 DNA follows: TGTGCCTGGAGGGGGGACAGGGGGCGACCTGAAGCTTTCTTT.

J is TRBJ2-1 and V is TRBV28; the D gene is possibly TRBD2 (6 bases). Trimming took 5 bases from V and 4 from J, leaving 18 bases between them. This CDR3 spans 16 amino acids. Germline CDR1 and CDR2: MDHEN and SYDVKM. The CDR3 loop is CASSPAALARYNEQFF. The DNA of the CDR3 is TGTGCCAGCAGTCCCGCCGCTCTAGCGAGATACAATGAGCAGTTCTTC.

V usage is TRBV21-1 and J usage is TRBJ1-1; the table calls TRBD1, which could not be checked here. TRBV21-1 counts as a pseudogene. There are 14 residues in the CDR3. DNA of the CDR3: TGTGCCCCTTTTTCGGGACAAATGAACACTGAAGCTTTCTTT. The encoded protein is CAPFSGQMNTEAFF.

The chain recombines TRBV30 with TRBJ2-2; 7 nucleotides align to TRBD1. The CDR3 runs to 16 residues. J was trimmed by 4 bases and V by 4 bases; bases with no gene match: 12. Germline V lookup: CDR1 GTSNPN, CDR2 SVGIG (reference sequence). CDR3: CAWNMKQGFSTGELFF. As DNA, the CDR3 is TGTGCCTGGAACATGAAACAGGGGTTTAGCACCGGGGAGCTGTTTTTT.

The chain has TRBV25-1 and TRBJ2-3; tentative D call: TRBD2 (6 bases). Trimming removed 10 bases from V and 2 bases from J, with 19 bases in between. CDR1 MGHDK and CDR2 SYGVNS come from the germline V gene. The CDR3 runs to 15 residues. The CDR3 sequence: CATSAGQPTTDTQYF. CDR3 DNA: TGTGCCACCTCTGCGGGGCAACCTACCACAGATACGCAGTATTTT.

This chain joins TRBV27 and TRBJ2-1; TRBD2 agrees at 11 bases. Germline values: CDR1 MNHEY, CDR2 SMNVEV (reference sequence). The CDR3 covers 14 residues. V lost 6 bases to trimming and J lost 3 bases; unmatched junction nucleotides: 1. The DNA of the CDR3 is TGTGCCAGCAGGGGGACTAGCGGCTACAATGAGCAGTTCTTC. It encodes CASRGTSGYNEQFF.

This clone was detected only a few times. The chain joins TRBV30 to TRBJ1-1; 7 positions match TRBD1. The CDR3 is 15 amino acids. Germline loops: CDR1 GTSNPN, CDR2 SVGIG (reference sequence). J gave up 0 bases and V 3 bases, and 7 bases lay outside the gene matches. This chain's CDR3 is CAWRGKGQLNTEAFF. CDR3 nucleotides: TGTGCCTGGAGGGGGAAGGGACAGCTGAACACTGAAGCTTTCTTT.

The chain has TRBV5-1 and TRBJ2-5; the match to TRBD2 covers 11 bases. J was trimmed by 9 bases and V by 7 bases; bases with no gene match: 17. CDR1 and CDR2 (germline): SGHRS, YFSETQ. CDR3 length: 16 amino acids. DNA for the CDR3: TGCGCCAGCTCCTCTCGCCTAGCGGGGGGAACTGGGGCCCAGTACTTC. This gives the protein CASSSRLAGGTGAQYF. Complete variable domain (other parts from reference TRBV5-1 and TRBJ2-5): KAGVTQTPRYLIKTRGQQVTLSCSPISGHRSVSWYQQTPGQGLQFLFEYFSETQRNKGNFPGRFSGRQFSNSRSEMNVSTLELGDSALYLCASSSRLAGGTGAQYFGPGTRLLVL.